A single sample gave rise to the 25 T cell receptor beta chains below, sequenced in a study of response to subunit inactivated influenza vaccine. TCRdb reanalysed the RT-PCR reads using MiXCR and keeps one entry per CDR3 protein. Of under 950,000 distinct CDR3 sequences listed, approximately 21% were seen once; the top ten hold roughly a tenth. Specimen: PBMCs from blood, collected roughly 5 days after vaccination. The receptor source for this set is a man aged 45-60 years who received an inactivated influenza vaccine.

The chain carries TRBV10-1 and TRBJ1-2, with TRBD1 matching 7 bases. J was trimmed by 3 bases and V by 10 bases; bases with no gene match: 8. The germline CDR1 and CDR2 sequences are WNHNN and SYGVQD (reference sequence). The length of the CDR3 is 13 residues. CDR3 in amino acids: CAITTGAHYGYTF. The CDR3 nucleotides are TGCGCCATTACAACAGGGGCCCACTATGGCTACACCTTC.

This chain connects TRBV7-3 to TRBJ2-2; D not resolved. In germline, CDR1 is SGHTA, CDR2 FQGTGA. Trimming took 2 bases from V and 8 from J, leaving 18 bases between them. The CDR3 is 16 amino acids. CDR3 bases: TGTGCCAGCAGCTTAGACGCAGCCGTTGTAAGGGGGGAGCTGTTTTTT. Protein sequence: CASSLDAAVVRGELFF.

The gene calls are TRBV24-1 and TRBJ2-3, with TRBD2 identical over 8 bases. V gave up 5 bases and J gave up 4 bases; unmatched junction bases: 4. Germline CDR1 KGHDR, CDR2 SFDVKD. This CDR3 region has 14 residues. This CDR3 reads CATSVQRESDTQYF. CDR3 in DNA: TGTGCCACCAGTGTCCAGCGGGAGTCAGATACGCAGTATTTT.

The chain uses TRBV7-9 and TRBJ2-2; 9 bases are a match to TRBD1. V shed 6 bases and J 4 bases; nucleotides not matched to a gene: 9. CDR3 length equals 16 residues. Germline-derived CDR1 and CDR2 are SEHNR and FQNEAQ (reference sequence). In DNA form, the CDR3 reads TGTGCCAGCAGAGGAAGGACAGGGGCTGTCACCGGGGAGCTGTTTTTT. As protein: CASRGRTGAVTGELFF.

The chain employs TRBV7-2 and TRBJ2-7; possible D gene TRBD2, 5 bases. V lost 4 bases, J lost 9 bases, and 10 bases lay in between. The CDR3 sequence is 11 residues long. Germline V lookup: CDR1 SGHTA, CDR2 FQGNSA. The CDR3, as DNA: TGTGCCAGCAGCTCGAGCGGCGTGCAGTACTTC. It encodes CASSSSGVQYF.

This clonotype was counted between two and nine times. The chain uses TRBV5-1 and TRBJ2-5; TRBD2 matches 10 bases. The CDR3 runs 15 residues. Trimming took 3 bases from V and 4 from J; bases not matched to a gene: 6. Germline CDR1 reads SGHRS; CDR2 reads YFSETQ. Written as DNA, the CDR3 is TGCGCCAGCAGCTCGTCTAGCGGGGGCGTAGAGACCCAGTACTTC. It encodes CASSSSSGGVETQYF.

This clonotype was seen many times. The chain couples TRBV28 to TRBJ2-6; 8 bases map to TRBD1. Per the germline V gene, CDR1 is MDHEN and CDR2 is SYDVKM. J lost 2 bases, V lost 6 bases, and 3 bases had no gene match. This CDR3 has 15 residues. DNA for the CDR3: TGTGCCAGCAGCTTGACAGGGGCTGGGGCCAACGTCCTGACTTTC. Residues: CASSLTGAGANVLTF.

This chain joins TRBV4-2 and TRBJ2-7, with no clear D. The CDR3 runs to 17 residues. Trimming pared 0 bases from V and 4 bases from J, leaving 19 bases between. Germline loops: CDR1 LGHNA, CDR2 YNFKEQ. CDR3 in amino acids: CASSQDGTPKTIYEQYF. CDR3 DNA: TGTGCCAGCAGCCAAGATGGCACGCCTAAAACCATATACGAGCAGTACTTC.

This clonotype was counted between two and nine times. This chain uses TRBV7-2 with TRBJ2-3, with D unresolved. V was trimmed by 1 base and J by 2 bases, leaving 16 bases between them. The CDR3 spans 17 residues. Per the germline V gene, CDR1 is SGHTA and CDR2 is FQGNSA. The CDR3 loop is CASSLVVLDGNTDTQYF. The CDR3 nucleotides read TGTGCCAGCAGCTTAGTTGTTCTCGACGGAAACACAGATACGCAGTATTTT.

This clonotype was detected only a few times. The chain has TRBV20-1 and TRBJ2-7; D gene unclear. Germline lookup yields CDR1 DFQATT and CDR2 SNEGSKA (reference sequence). Between the trimmed V and J ends, which lost 2 bases and 7 bases, there was a span of 18 bases. The CDR3 totals 14 residues. The CDR3 protein is CSARMSAKVEEQYF. DNA for the CDR3: TGCAGTGCTAGAATGTCGGCAAAGGTGGAAGAGCAGTACTTC.

In its sample, this clonotype was seen many times. The V and J genes are TRBV20-1 and TRBJ1-4, with D unresolved. Germline V gives CDR1 DFQATT, CDR2 SNEGSKA (reference sequence). This CDR3 region has 12 residues. V was pared by 6 bases and J by 7 bases, with 12 bases between. This chain's CDR3 is CSAPQAGEKLFF. CDR3 nucleotide sequence: TGCAGTGCACCACAAGCGGGTGAAAAACTGTTTTTT.

This clonotype was observed a handful of times. This chain connects TRBV7-9 to TRBJ2-7, with 12 bases lining up with TRBD2. The germline gives CDR1 SEHNR, CDR2 FQNEAQ (reference sequence). This CDR3 has 15 residues. Trimming removed 4 bases from V and 7 bases from J; junction bases left unmatched: 8. DNA for the CDR3: TGTGCCAGCAGCTCCCGACTAGCGGGAGATGGTGAGCAGTACTTC. Its translation is CASSSRLAGDGEQYF.

This clonotype has more than one count but fewer than ten. This rearrangement joins TRBV5-1 to TRBJ2-7, with 15 nucleotides matching TRBD2. The CDR3 is made up of 16 amino acids. The germline CDR1 and CDR2 sequences are SGHRS and YFSETQ. Trimming removed 4 bases from V and 2 bases from J; junction bases left unmatched: 4. The CDR3 nucleotides are TGCGCCAGCAGCCCCGGACTAGCGGGAGGGGCCTACGAGCAGTACTTC. Translating gives CASSPGLAGGAYEQYF.

The chain is built from TRBV29-1 and TRBJ2-7; TRBD2 matches at 12 bases. Per germline, CDR1 SQVTM and CDR2 ANQGSEA. The J segment lost 4 bases and the V segment lost 5 bases, leaving 6 bases of the junction unmatched. The length of the CDR3 is 14 residues. CDR3 nucleotide sequence: TGCAGCGTTTGGACTAGCGGGACTACTTACGAGCAGTACTTC. Protein: CSVWTSGTTYEQYF.

The chain is built from TRBV29-1 and TRBJ2-2, with 10 bases lining up with TRBD2. CDR3 size: 15 residues. Germline trimming cut 1 base from V and 7 bases from J; bases unmatched to any gene: 6. Germline CDR1 SQVTM, CDR2 ANQGSEA. CDR3 protein: CSVEGLAGEVGELFF. The CDR3 region has the DNA TGCAGCGTTGAAGGGCTAGCGGGAGAGGTCGGGGAGCTGTTTTTT.

The chain joins TRBV7-9 to TRBJ2-3; the match to TRBD2 covers 10 bases. The CDR3 has 16 amino acids. Looked up from germline, CDR1 is SEHNR and CDR2 is FQNEAQ (reference sequence). J gave up 1 base and V 6 bases, and 7 bases lay outside the gene matches. The CDR3 DNA reads as TGTGCCAGCAGGGATCTAGCGGGAGCCGGCACAGATACGCAGTATTTT. Residues: CASRDLAGAGTDTQYF.

This chain connects TRBV10-3 to TRBJ2-2; 10 bases map to TRBD1. Germline CDR1 ENHRY, CDR2 SYGVKD. The CDR3 has 16 residues. J gave up 5 bases and V 8 bases, and 11 bases lay outside the gene matches. This CDR3 is CAISLDRGPKTGELFF. The CDR3 DNA reads as TGTGCCATCTCCCTTGACAGGGGGCCTAAAACCGGGGAGCTGTTTTTT.

The chain recombines TRBV15 with TRBJ2-1; 10 bases are shared with TRBD2. Germline values: CDR1 LNHNV, CDR2 YYDKDF (reference sequence). V lost 0 bases to trimming and J lost 10 bases; unmatched junction nucleotides: 12. This CDR3 is 17 amino acids long. The CDR3 sequence is CATSRDYAASGRREQFF. In DNA form, the CDR3 reads TGTGCCACCAGCAGAGATTACGCGGCTAGCGGGAGAAGGGAGCAGTTCTTC.

The sample holds a few counts of this clonotype. J is TRBJ2-1 and V is TRBV20-1; 7 bases align to TRBD2. The junction had 14 bases not matched to a gene; V was cut back by 3 bases and J by 0 bases. CDR3 length: 18 residues. In germline, CDR1 is DFQATT, CDR2 SNEGSKA (reference sequence). The CDR3 here is CSASHFSSGRSSYNEQFF. The CDR3 DNA is TGCAGTGCTAGTCATTTTTCTAGCGGTCGAAGCTCCTACAATGAGCAGTTCTTC.

V and J are TRBV4-2 and TRBJ1-4; D ambiguous. The CDR3 spans 15 residues. V was shortened by 0 bases and J by 2 bases, with 7 bases between the two germline ends. The germline gives CDR1 LGHNA, CDR2 YNFKEQ. DNA for the CDR3: TGTGCCAGCAGCCAAGATCGCAAGACTAATGAAAAACTGTTTTTT. It specifies CASSQDRKTNEKLFF.

There are a few counts of this clonotype. The genes are TRBV12-3 or TRBV12-4 and TRBJ2-1; 14 nucleotides agree with TRBD2. V trimming: 6 bases; J trimming: 8 bases; junction bases outside the gene matches: 9. This CDR3 has 16 residues. The CDR3 bases are TGTGCCAGCAGCTCGAGACTAGCGGGAGGGTGGGATGAGCAGTTCTTC. As protein: CASSSRLAGGWDEQFF.

V gene TRBV21-1 combines with J gene TRBJ2-1; the D segment call TRBD1 is taken from the table without a DNA check. TRBV21-1 is reported as a pseudogene. The CDR3 is 15 residues long. The CDR3 DNA sequence: TGTGCCAGCAGCAACCCCTCGAGAACATACAATGAGCAGTTCTTC. Protein: CASSNPSRTYNEQFF.

This rearrangement joins TRBV15 to TRBJ1-1; D is undetermined. Germline CDR1 and CDR2: LNHNV and YYDKDF (reference sequence). The germline V and J ends were trimmed by 1 base and 2 bases, with 11 bases remaining between them. CDR3 size: 15 residues. The CDR3 spells CATSRVTGVNTEAFF. DNA of the CDR3: TGTGCCACCAGCAGAGTAACCGGGGTCAACACTGAAGCTTTCTTT.

This clonotype showed up just a few times. The V gene is TRBV7-3, the J gene TRBJ2-1; 8 positions match TRBD2. Trimming at V came to 4 bases and at J to 8 bases, leaving 10 bases not matched to a gene. The CDR3 has 15 residues. Germline V gives CDR1 SGHTA, CDR2 FQGTGA. The CDR3 reads CASSSTGGPLYEQFF. The CDR3 coding sequence is TGTGCCAGCAGCTCAACGGGAGGGCCATTGTATGAGCAGTTCTTC. Together with reference TRBV7-3 and TRBJ2-1, the CDR3 gives the full variable domain: GAGVSQTPSNKVTEKGKYVELRCDPISGHTALYWYRQSLGQGPEFLIYFQGTGAADDSGLPNDRFFAVRPEGSVSTLKIQRTERGDSAVYLCASSSTGGPLYEQFFGPGTRLTVL.

The V and J genes are TRBV10-3 and TRBJ2-7; 14 nucleotides align to TRBD2. CDR1 and CDR2 (germline): ENHRY, SYGVKD. Losses at the gene ends were 2 bases for V and 2 bases for J; bases not matched to a gene: 5. The CDR3 covers 17 residues. In DNA, the CDR3 is TGTGCCATCAGTGAGAGGACTAGCGGGGGGATTCCCTACGAGCAGTACTTC. This translates into CAISERTSGGIPYEQYF.